The next 22 T cell receptor beta chains were all read from a single sample in a study of regulatory T cells in long-lasting Graves disease. Researchers made TCR beta libraries by using iRepertoire HTBI primers and running Arm-PCR on CDR3 regions. TCRdb re-called the multiplex PCR reads through MiXCR, storing one row per CDR3 protein. This sample carries 560,000 or so distinct CDR3 sequences, more than 15% of them seen once, and the ten largest clones take about 11%. Specified time point: newly diagnosed GD, antithyroid drugs for less than 3 months. Researchers made the TCR library from RNA that was extracted from PBMCs. The same sample was also studied in work on T cells in Graves' hyperthyroidism and ophthalmopathy.

The source material was peripheral blood mononuclear cells (PBMCs), sampled at new diagnosis, from a patient treated with antithyroid drugs. The source is a young man with Graves disease.

This clonotype has at least ten counts. The V call is TRBV6-1, the J call TRBJ1-1, with a tentative D call TRBD1 (6 bases). Germline CDR1 MNHNS, CDR2 SASEGT. The V end lost 5 bases, the J end lost 6 bases, and 19 bases lay between the germline ends. The CDR3 totals 15 residues. As DNA, the CDR3 is TGTGCCAGCAGTAAACGACAGGCGGTGACAGCTGAAGCTTTCTTT. Protein product: CASSKRQAVTAEAFF.

This clonotype was counted only a few times. The V and J genes are TRBV19 and TRBJ2-6; 8 positions match TRBD1. CDR1 and CDR2 (germline): LNHDA, SQIVND (reference sequence). The CDR3 covers 16 residues. Trimming cost V 6 bases and J 4 bases; bases outside gene matches: 8. The CDR3 DNA follows: TGTGCCAGTAGCCCGCGACAGGGGAGCGGGGCCAACGTCCTGACTTTC. Encoded protein: CASSPRQGSGANVLTF.

The chain couples TRBV2 to TRBJ2-1; 10 bases are shared with TRBD1. Germline CDR1 SNHLY, CDR2 FYNNEI. Trimming took 6 bases from V and 8 from J; bases not matched to a gene: 16. The CDR3 runs to 17 residues. CDR3 in amino acids: CASSMTPGTGVFYEQFF. CDR3 nucleotide sequence: TGTGCCAGCAGCATGACCCCCGGGACAGGGGTATTTTATGAGCAGTTCTTC. The complete variable domain, with remaining parts taken from reference TRBV2 and TRBJ2-1, reads EPEVTQTPSHQVTQMGQEVILRCVPISNHLYFYWYRQILGQKVEFLVSFYNNEISEKSEIFDDQFSVERPDGSNFTLKIRSTKLEDSAMYFCASSMTPGTGVFYEQFFGPGTRLTVL.

This clonotype was counted between two and nine times. This chain links TRBV7-9 with TRBJ1-2, with 10 bases fitting TRBD1. Germline CDR1 reads SEHNR; CDR2 reads FQNEAQ (reference sequence). The CDR3 contains 14 residues. Unmatched junction bases numbered 2, after V lost 1 base and J lost 6 bases. The CDR3 is CASSLDGQGDGYTF. CDR3 coding DNA: TGTGCCAGCAGCTTAGACGGACAGGGGGATGGCTACACCTTC.

The sample holds a few counts of this clonotype. V usage is TRBV28 and J usage is TRBJ2-7, with TRBD1 identical over 7 bases. V gave up 2 bases and J gave up 2 bases; unmatched junction bases: 3. This CDR3 is built from 14 residues. In germline, CDR1 is MDHEN, CDR2 SYDVKM. CDR3 DNA: TGTGCCAGCAGTTTAACGGGACAGACCTACGAGCAGTACTTC. It is translated as CASSLTGQTYEQYF. Variable domain in full (rest from reference TRBV28 and TRBJ2-7): DVKVTQSSRYLVKRTGEKVFLECVQDMDHENMFWYRQDPGLGLRLIYFSYDVKMKEKGDIPEGYSVSREKKERFSLILESASTNQTSMYLCASSLTGQTYEQYFGPGTRLTVT.

On this clonotype itself: This likely traces to a read error, being one base from a far larger clone. The chain is built from TRBV12-3 or TRBV12-4 and TRBJ1-2; possibly TRBD1 for D (6 bases). The CDR3 contains 13 residues. The CDR3 is CASGLGGGYGYTF. The CDR3 DNA reads as TGTGCCAGCGGTTTAGGGGGTGGCTATGGCTACACCTTC.

This clonotype occurred many times. V is TRBV20-1 and J is TRBJ2-3; 8 nucleotides align to TRBD2. The junction had 5 bases not matched to a gene; V was cut back by 0 bases and J by 0 bases. This CDR3 has 16 amino acids. Germline CDR1 and CDR2: DFQATT and SNEGSKA (reference sequence). The CDR3 DNA follows: TGCAGTGCTAGAGATATGGCTAGCGGGAGCACAGATACGCAGTATTTT. Translation: CSARDMASGSTDTQYF.

The chain couples TRBV24-1 to TRBJ2-3, with D unresolved. The CDR3 is made up of 14 amino acids. Germline V lookup: CDR1 KGHDR, CDR2 SFDVKD. V was clipped by 5 bases and J by 2 bases, with 10 bases between them. The CDR3 loop reads CATSGRKLTDTQYF. In nucleotides, the CDR3 is TGTGCCACCAGTGGGCGAAAGCTCACAGATACGCAGTATTTT.

At least ten counts were recorded for this clonotype. The chain uses TRBV3-1 and TRBJ1-1; no firm D call. The CDR3 sequence is 13 residues long. With 2 bases removed from V and 1 base from J, the gap between germline ends came to 5 bases. CDR1 LGHDT and CDR2 YNNKEL come from the germline V gene (reference sequence). The CDR3 DNA follows: TGTGCCAGCAGCCAATTTGAGAACACTGAAGCTTTCTTT. Translated: CASSQFENTEAFF.

The chain is built from TRBV14 and TRBJ2-1; D uncertain. This CDR3 contains 14 residues. Per the germline V gene, CDR1 is SGHDN and CDR2 is FVKESK. Deletions cut 7 bases from V and 12 bases from J, with 22 bases between. CDR3 in DNA: TGTGCCAGCAACCGAGACGGCAGCGTTTCGGGGCAGTTCTTC. It encodes CASNRDGSVSGQFF.

A few counts support this clonotype. The chain carries TRBV30 and TRBJ2-2; 9 bases agree with TRBD1. CDR1 GTSNPN and CDR2 SVGIG come from the germline V gene (reference sequence). There are 12 residues in the CDR3. V lost 7 bases, J lost 8 bases, and 5 bases stayed unmatched. The CDR3 DNA reads TGTGCCTTTTACAGGGGGCTGGGGGAGCTGTTTTTT. It encodes CAFYRGLGELFF. The complete variable domain, with remaining parts taken from reference TRBV30 and TRBJ2-2, reads SQTIHQWPATLVQPVGSPLSLECTVEGTSNPNLYWYRQAAGRGLQLLFYSVGIGQISSEVPQNLSASRPQDRQFILSSKKLLLSDSGFYLCAFYRGLGELFFGEGSRLTVL.

The genes are TRBV6-1 and TRBJ1-4; TRBD1 matches 10 bases. The V gene end was trimmed by 6 bases and the J gene end by 8 bases; junction bases not matched to a gene: 9. Germline V lookup: CDR1 MNHNS, CDR2 SASEGT. This CDR3 is built from 15 residues. Written as DNA, the CDR3 is TGTGCCAGCAGCACCGGGACAGGGGACACAGAAAAACTGTTTTTT. Protein sequence: CASSTGTGDTEKLFF.

This clonotype was seen repeatedly, ten times or more. CDR3 in amino acids: CAWSVPRRGYNSPLHF. The DNA of the CDR3 is TGTGCCTGGAGTGTACCGAGAAGGGGGTATAATTCACCCCTCCACTTT. The chain has TRBV30 and TRBJ1-6; D perhaps matches TRBD1 (6 bases). Trimming stripped 0 bases from V and 4 bases from J, with 13 bases between. From germline, CDR1 is GTSNPN and CDR2 SVGIG (reference sequence). This CDR3 is 16 amino acids long. Based on the CDR3 plus reference TRBV30 and TRBJ1-6, the full variable domain is SQTIHQWPATLVQPVGSPLSLECTVEGTSNPNLYWYRQAAGRGLQLLFYSVGIGQISSEVPQNLSASRPQDRQFILSSKKLLLSDSGFYLCAWSVPRRGYNSPLHFGNGTRLTVT.

The chain couples TRBV20-1 to TRBJ2-2; 7 nucleotides align to TRBD1. The CDR3 covers 16 residues. Germline V gene lookup returns CDR1 DFQATT and CDR2 SNEGSKA (reference sequence). The ends lost 0 bases at V and 1 base at J; junction bases unmatched: 5. As DNA, the CDR3 is TGCAGTGCTAGAGACCGGGACAGAGAGAACACCGGGGAGCTGTTTTTT. This gives the protein CSARDRDRENTGELFF.

This clonotype was seen only a few times. The junction and the germline gene differ at one end; a read error may be behind it. This chain connects TRBV5-1 to TRBJ2-2; D not certain. Germline assignment: CDR1 SGHRS and CDR2 YFSETQ. The CDR3 is 16 residues long. CDR3 residues: CASSLILRLGTGELFF. DNA for the CDR3: TGTGCCAGCAGCTTGATACTCCGCCTGGGCACCGGGGAGCTGTTTTTT.

There are many counts of this clonotype. The chain combines TRBV27 with TRBJ2-7; no clear D. The CDR3 contains 14 residues. Germline V gives CDR1 MNHEY, CDR2 SMNVEV (reference sequence). V was clipped by 3 bases and J by 4 bases, with 13 bases between them. The CDR3 DNA reads as TGTGCCAGCAGTTTTGGTGCCGCCGCTTACGAGCAGTACTTC. It translates to CASSFGAAAYEQYF.

This chain joins TRBV10-1 and TRBJ2-5; 10 positions agree with TRBD2. V dropped 5 bases and J dropped 2; count of bases not matched to a gene: 5. The germline gives CDR1 WNHNN, CDR2 SYGVQD (reference sequence). The CDR3 length is 15 residues. The chain's CDR3 is CASSQSGRGQETQYF. CDR3 DNA sequence: TGCGCCAGCAGTCAGAGCGGGAGGGGACAAGAGACCCAGTACTTC.

This clonotype has at least ten counts. This sequence joins TRBV30 and TRBJ2-5, with D possibly TRBD1 on 7 matching bases. The CDR3 totals 15 residues. Trimming stripped 3 bases from V and 5 bases from J, with 19 bases between. In germline, CDR1 is GTSNPN, CDR2 SVGIG (reference sequence). The CDR3 sequence is CAWREGRGVLETQYF. In DNA, the CDR3 is TGTGCCTGGAGGGAAGGCAGGGGGGTTCTTGAGACCCAGTACTTC.

The genes are TRBV7-9 and TRBJ2-3; D possibly matches TRBD1 or TRBD2 (9 bases each). The V end was cut by 2 bases, the J end by 1 base, with 25 bases between. Per germline, CDR1 SEHNR and CDR2 FQNEAQ (reference sequence). This CDR3 spans 20 amino acids. The CDR3 region has the DNA TGTGCCAGCAGCTTAAATGAGACAGGGGGGACTAGCAGACGCACAGATACGCAGTATTTT. This sequence encodes CASSLNETGGTSRRTDTQYF.

This clonotype was counted ten times or more. V and J are TRBV20-1 and TRBJ1-1; D may be TRBD1 (5 bases). The CDR3 consists of 15 residues. Trimming took 1 base from V and 0 from J, leaving 12 bases between them. Germline loops: CDR1 DFQATT, CDR2 SNEGSKA (reference sequence). CDR3 bases: TGCAGTGCTAGAGCACGGGAGGGACTGAACACTGAAGCTTTCTTT. It yields the protein CSARAREGLNTEAFF.

Notes on this clonotype: Possible read error: a much larger clone is one base away. V is TRBV2 and J is TRBJ1-6; D gene unclear. The CDR3 loop spans 13 amino acids. Germline values: CDR1 SNHLY, CDR2 FYNNEI. V was shortened by 9 bases and J by 7 bases, with 13 bases between the two germline ends. CDR3: CASLPNTNSPLHF. The CDR3 DNA reads TGTGCCAGTTTACCGAACACGAATTCACCCCTCCACTTT.

This clonotype was seen many times. The chain uses TRBV6-5 and TRBJ2-7; D ambiguous. V shed 0 bases and J shed 2 bases, with 8 bases lying between them. CDR1 is MNHEY, CDR2 SVGAGI, per germline. The CDR3 covers 14 residues. In nucleotides, the CDR3 is TGTGCCAGCAGTTACTCGGACGGAGCCTACGAGCAGTACTTC. Protein sequence: CASSYSDGAYEQYF.